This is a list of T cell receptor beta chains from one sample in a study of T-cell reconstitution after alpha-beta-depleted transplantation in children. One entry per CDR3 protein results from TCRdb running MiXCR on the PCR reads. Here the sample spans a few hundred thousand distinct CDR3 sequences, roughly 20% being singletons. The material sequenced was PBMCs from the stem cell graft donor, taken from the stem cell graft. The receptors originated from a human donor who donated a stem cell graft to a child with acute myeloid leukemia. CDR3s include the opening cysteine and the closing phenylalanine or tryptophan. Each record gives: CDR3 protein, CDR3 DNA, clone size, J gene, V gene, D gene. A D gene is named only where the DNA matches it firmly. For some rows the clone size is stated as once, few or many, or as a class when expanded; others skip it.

cdr3_aa: CASSLSKGLAEETQYF; cdr3_nt: TGTGCCAGCAGTCTAAGCAAGGGACTAGCGGAAGAGACCCAGTACTTC; clone_size: NA; j_call: TRBJ2-5; v_call: TRBV27; d_call: TRBD2
cdr3_aa: CASSTTGNYGYTF; cdr3_nt: TGTGCCAGCAGCACGACAGGAAACTATGGCTACACCTTC; clone_size: NA; j_call: TRBJ1-2; v_call: TRBV12-3/TRBV12-4; d_call: NA
cdr3_aa: CSVEGPGLANSYNEQFF; cdr3_nt: TGCAGCGTTGAAGGTCCGGGACTAGCGAACTCCTACAATGAGCAGTTCTTC; clone_size: NA; j_call: TRBJ2-1; v_call: TRBV29-1; d_call: TRBD2
cdr3_aa: CASSFDLLSNQPQHF; cdr3_nt: TGTGCCAGCAGTTTTGATTTATTGAGCAATCAGCCCCAGCATTTT; clone_size: NA; j_call: TRBJ1-5; v_call: TRBV12-3/TRBV12-4; d_call: NA
cdr3_aa: CATNGAASTDTQYF; cdr3_nt: TGTGCCACTAATGGGGCAGCTAGCACAGATACGCAGTATTTT; clone_size: NA; j_call: TRBJ2-3; v_call: TRBV7-3; d_call: NA
cdr3_aa: CASSPDINSNQPQHF; cdr3_nt: TGTGCCAGCAGCCCAGACATAAACAGCAATCAGCCCCAGCATTTT; clone_size: NA; j_call: TRBJ1-5; v_call: TRBV7-6; d_call: NA
cdr3_aa: CASNLTMNTEAFF; cdr3_nt: TGTGCCAGCAACCTTACTATGAACACTGAAGCTTTCTTT; clone_size: NA; j_call: TRBJ1-1; v_call: TRBV7-3; d_call: NA
cdr3_aa: CSVEKVRQTYYNEQFF; cdr3_nt: TGCAGCGTTGAAAAGGTACGGCAGACCTACTACAATGAGCAGTTCTTC; clone_size: many; j_call: TRBJ2-1; v_call: TRBV29-1; d_call: NA
cdr3_aa: CASTGAGELFF; cdr3_nt: TGTGCCAGTACAGGGGCCGGGGAGCTGTTTTTT; clone_size: few; j_call: TRBJ2-2; v_call: TRBV6-2/TRBV6-3; d_call: TRBD1
cdr3_aa: CASSHQLAGGDTGELFF; cdr3_nt: TGTGCCAGCAGCCACCAACTAGCGGGAGGAGACACCGGGGAGCTGTTTTTT; clone_size: few; j_call: TRBJ2-2; v_call: TRBV3-1; d_call: TRBD2
cdr3_aa: CASSLWGGPGANVLTF; cdr3_nt: TGTGCCAGCAGCTTATGGGGGGGGCCTGGGGCCAACGTCCTGACTTTC; clone_size: few; j_call: TRBJ2-6; v_call: TRBV7-8; d_call: NA
cdr3_aa: CASSAPPGSEAFF; cdr3_nt: TGTGCCAGCAGTGCTCCCCCAGGGTCGGAAGCTTTCTTT; clone_size: few; j_call: TRBJ1-1; v_call: TRBV25-1; d_call: NA
cdr3_aa: CSARDVTYGYTF; cdr3_nt: TGCAGTGCTAGGGACGTCACTTACGGCTACACCTTC; clone_size: NA; j_call: TRBJ1-2; v_call: TRBV20-1; d_call: NA
cdr3_aa: CASSWEASTDTQYF; cdr3_nt: TGCGCCAGCAGCTGGGAAGCTAGCACAGATACGCAGTATTTT; clone_size: many; j_call: TRBJ2-3; v_call: TRBV5-1; d_call: NA
cdr3_aa: CSAVGQVGGGEQYF; cdr3_nt: TGCAGCGCCGTCGGACAGGTAGGAGGAGGCGAGCAGTACTTC; clone_size: NA; j_call: TRBJ2-7; v_call: TRBV29-1; d_call: TRBD1
cdr3_aa: CASSSSSGTGREQFF; cdr3_nt: TGTGCCAGCAGTTCTTCTAGCGGGACGGGGAGGGAGCAGTTCTTC; clone_size: many; j_call: TRBJ2-1; v_call: TRBV12-3/TRBV12-4; d_call: TRBD2
cdr3_aa: CASSLADRYPVVEQYF; cdr3_nt: TGTGCCAGCAGCTTAGCCGACAGGTACCCGGTAGTCGAGCAGTACTTC; clone_size: NA; j_call: TRBJ2-7; v_call: TRBV7-2; d_call: NA